The next 20 T cell receptor beta chains were all read from a single sample in a study of CD8 T cells in Susac syndrome (dated by TCRdb to between 2018 and 2021). Libraries were made using the immunoSEQ multiplex PCR assay. RNA was extracted using the RNeasy kit, and roughly 0.5 to 1 ug of the RNA was reverse transcribed with random hexamers. TCRdb itself trimmed the public reads at Q25 with fastp, ran MiXCR and retained productive beta chains. Under each unique CDR3 protein, matching rows form one entry showing the most common genes and DNA. Across this sample there are approximately 190,000 distinct CDR3 sequences, with approximately 94% seen only once. Around 0.1% of the sample is in the top ten clones. The sample comprised CD4+ T cells from PBMCs. The receptors originated from a human donor with Susac syndrome.

This sequence joins TRBV7-9 and TRBJ2-2; tentative D call: TRBD2 (5 bases). V was shortened by 0 bases and J by 5 bases, with 10 bases between the two germline ends. Germline CDR1 is SEHNR and CDR2 is FQNEAQ (reference sequence). The CDR3 totals 15 residues. The CDR3 protein is CASSLAGSMTGELFF. CDR3 bases: TGTGCCAGCAGCTTAGCGGGGAGTATGACCGGGGAGCTGTTTTTT.

This rearrangement joins TRBV18 to TRBJ2-3; tentatively, D is TRBD1 (7 bases). Trimming left V 1 base short and J 3 bases short, with 14 bases between. Germline loops: CDR1 KGHSH, CDR2 LQKENI. This CDR3 contains 16 residues. CDR3 sequence: CASSPLGGQRTDTQYF. In nucleotides, the CDR3 is TGTGCCAGCTCACCACTGGGGGGACAGCGTACAGATACGCAGTATTTT. The entire variable domain, with the rest obtained from reference TRBV18 and TRBJ2-3, is as follows: NAGVMQNPRHLVRRRGQEARLRCSPMKGHSHVYWYRQLPEEGLKFMVYLQKENIIDESGMPKERFSAEFPKEGPSILRIQQVVRGDSAAYFCASSPLGGQRTDTQYFGPGTRLTVL.

This chain connects TRBV18 to TRBJ1-2; D gene uncertain. CDR1 KGHSH and CDR2 LQKENI come from the germline V gene. CDR3 length equals 13 residues. Trimming pared 2 bases from V and 2 bases from J, leaving 6 bases between. The CDR3 region is CASSPDENYGYTF. DNA for the CDR3: TGTGCCAGCTCACCAGATGAAAACTATGGCTACACCTTC.

The rearrangement joins TRBV3-1 to TRBJ1-5; D may be TRBD1 (5 bases). The CDR3 is made up of 15 amino acids. Germline CDR1 reads LGHDT; CDR2 reads YNNKEL (reference sequence). Trimming shortened V by 1 base and J by 4 bases, and 11 bases separated the two germline ends. The CDR3 sequence: CASSQGGAMNQPQHF. The CDR3 region has the DNA TGTGCCAGCAGCCAAGGAGGGGCAATGAATCAGCCCCAGCATTTT.

The chain joins TRBV5-6 to TRBJ2-6, with a tentative D call TRBD1 (6 bases). There are 21 residues in the CDR3. The V gene's germline CDR1 is SGHDT and CDR2 YYEEEE. V dropped 4 bases and J dropped 0 bases, with 26 bases sitting between them. The CDR3 DNA is TGTGCCAGCAGCCGATTGGGGATAACAGGGAGTGGTAACTCTGGGGCCAACGTCCTGACTTTC. Translated, it gives CASSRLGITGSGNSGANVLTF.

A single count supports this clonotype. The junction and the germline gene differ at one end; a read error may be behind it. The rearrangement links TRBV18 to TRBJ1-3; no clear D gene. This CDR3 spans 15 amino acids. Germline V CDR1 and CDR2: KGHSH, LQKENI. DNA for the CDR3: TGTGCCAGCTCACCCTTCGAATCCTTTTCGGCCCAACACGCCTTT. Translated, it gives CASSPFESFSAQHAF. Full variable domain (missing parts from reference TRBV18 and TRBJ1-3): NAGVMQNPRHLVRRRGQEARLRCSPMKGHSHVYWYRQLPEEGLKFMVYLQKENIIDESGMPKERFSAEFPKEGPSILRIQQVVRGDSAAYFCASSPFESFSAQHAFGEGSWLTVV.

The chain links TRBV20-1 to TRBJ2-5; 7 bases fit TRBD1. Germline V gene lookup returns CDR1 DFQATT and CDR2 SNEGSKA (reference sequence). CDR3 length equals 14 residues. The junction had 9 bases not matched to a gene; V was cut back by 6 bases and J by 2 bases. CDR3 bases: TGCAGTGCCTCCCTGACAGGGCTGCAAGAGACCCAGTACTTC. Translating gives CSASLTGLQETQYF.

This clonotype was detected once. The chain carries TRBV28 and TRBJ2-1; D is ambiguous. This CDR3 has 14 amino acids. Germline V lookup: CDR1 MDHEN, CDR2 SYDVKM. Trimming removed 7 bases from V and 4 bases from J, with 14 bases in between. The CDR3 nucleotides are TGTGCCAGCACCAGTCTCTCCGCATACAATGAGCAGTTCTTC. Protein: CASTSLSAYNEQFF.

The chain recombines TRBV4-1 with TRBJ1-1; 9 positions agree with TRBD1. The V and J ends lost 0 bases and 6 bases, in that order; junction bases with no gene match: 2. Germline CDR1 and CDR2: MGHRA and YSYEKL. The CDR3 runs 14 residues. CDR3 residues: CASSQDWDRAEAFF. In DNA, the CDR3 is TGCGCCAGCAGCCAAGACTGGGACAGGGCTGAAGCTTTCTTT.

The V call is TRBV6-6, the J call TRBJ2-1; no reliable D call. With 0 bases removed from V and 4 bases from J, the gap between germline ends came to 7 bases. Per the germline V gene, CDR1 is MNHNY and CDR2 is SVGAGI (reference sequence). There are 14 residues in the CDR3. The CDR3 DNA sequence: TGTGCCAGCAGTTACTCGAACAGATACAATGAGCAGTTCTTC. Protein sequence: CASSYSNRYNEQFF.

V and J are TRBV20-1 and TRBJ1-4; maybe TRBD1 (5 bases). The CDR3 is 14 residues long. V was shortened by 2 bases and J by 4 bases, with 11 bases between the two germline ends. The V gene's germline CDR1 is DFQATT and CDR2 SNEGSKA (reference sequence). CDR3 loop: CSARKAGVNEKLFF. The CDR3 nucleotides read TGCAGTGCTAGAAAGGCGGGGGTTAATGAAAAACTGTTTTTT.

The V call is TRBV5-4, the J call TRBJ2-7; D ambiguous. Germline loops: CDR1 SGHNT, CDR2 YYREEE (reference sequence). The CDR3 runs 13 residues. V lost 1 base and J 0 bases, leaving 5 bases between the germline ends. CDR3 nucleotide sequence: TGTGCCAGCAGCTTGCCAGCCTCCTACGAGCAGTACTTC. Encoded protein: CASSLPASYEQYF. Drawing the rest from reference TRBV5-4 and TRBJ2-7, the complete variable domain is ETGVTQSPTHLIKTRGQQVTLRCSSQSGHNTVSWYQQALGQGPQFIFQYYREEENGRGNFPPRFSGLQFPNYSSELNVNALELDDSALYLCASSLPASYEQYFGPGTRLTVT.

This chain joins TRBV19 and TRBJ1-1; 7 bases align to TRBD1. Germline CDR1 is LNHDA and CDR2 is SQIVND (reference sequence). The CDR3 sequence is 11 residues long. V trimming: 7 bases; J trimming: 6 bases; junction bases outside the gene matches: 2. The CDR3 region is CASNRGAEAFF. The CDR3 region has the DNA TGTGCCAGTAACAGGGGAGCTGAAGCTTTCTTT. Combining the CDR3 with reference TRBV19 and TRBJ1-1 gives the whole variable domain DGGITQSPKYLFRKEGQNVTLSCEQNLNHDAMYWYRQDPGQGLRLIYYSQIVNDFQKGDIAEGYSVSREKKESFPLTVTSAQKNPTAFYLCASNRGAEAFFGQGTRLTVV.

The V gene is TRBV30, the J gene TRBJ1-5; D remains unclear. The V and J ends lost 1 base and 0 bases respectively, with 10 bases between them. Germline V gene lookup returns CDR1 GTSNPN and CDR2 SVGIG (reference sequence). CDR3 length: 15 residues. CDR3 sequence reads: CAWSGDTVSNQPQHF. The CDR3 DNA follows: TGTGCCTGGAGTGGCGACACCGTTAGCAATCAGCCCCAGCATTTT.

V gene TRBV30 combines with J gene TRBJ1-2; TRBD1 matches 8 bases. In germline, CDR1 is GTSNPN, CDR2 SVGIG (reference sequence). This CDR3 has 13 amino acids. J was trimmed by 2 bases and V by 1 base; bases with no gene match: 0. Written as DNA, the CDR3 is TGTGCCTGGAGTGGGACAGGGAACTATGGCTACACCTTC. Translated: CAWSGTGNYGYTF.

V usage is TRBV4-1 and J usage is TRBJ1-1; 9 bases are shared with TRBD1. The CDR3 runs 15 residues. V shed 5 bases and J 4 bases; nucleotides not matched to a gene: 8. Germline lookup yields CDR1 MGHRA and CDR2 YSYEKL. CDR3 DNA: TGCGCCAGCAGCACCCCGGGACAGGGTGGCACTGAAGCTTTCTTT. It is translated as CASSTPGQGGTEAFF.

The genes are TRBV25-1 and TRBJ2-7; D gene unclear. CDR1 is MGHDK, CDR2 SYGVNS, per germline. Trimming pared 8 bases from V and 6 bases from J, leaving 11 bases between. CDR3 size: 11 residues. CDR3 bases: TGTGCCAGCCCCCGAGGATGCGAGCAGTACTTC. Translated: CASPRGCEQYF.

This rearrangement joins TRBV11-2 to TRBJ1-1, with a weak D call TRBD1 (6 bases). The germline V and J ends were trimmed by 9 bases and 1 base, with 12 bases remaining between them. The V gene's germline CDR1 is SGHAT and CDR2 FQNNGV. The CDR3 is 13 residues long. This CDR3 is CASTDRRNTEAFF. Here the CDR3 DNA reads TGTGCCAGTACTGACAGGAGGAACACTGAAGCTTTCTTT.

The rearrangement joins TRBV20-1 to TRBJ2-5; 12 positions agree with TRBD2. Germline CDR1 and CDR2: DFQATT and SNEGSKA (reference sequence). The CDR3 runs 14 residues. The V and J ends lost 3 bases and 7 bases, in that order; junction bases with no gene match: 6. The DNA for the CDR3 is TGCAGTGCTAGCGCTAGCGGGGGGGCTGTGACCCAGTACTTC. This codes for CSASASGGAVTQYF.

J is TRBJ2-5 and V is TRBV6-2 or TRBV6-3, with 10 bases matching TRBD2. Germline V lookup: CDR1 MNHEY, CDR2 SVGEGT. CDR3 length: 13 residues. V dropped 7 bases and J dropped 3; count of bases not matched to a gene: 2. The CDR3 spells CASTLAGEETQYF. The CDR3 DNA sequence: TGTGCCAGCACCCTAGCGGGGGAAGAGACCCAGTACTTC.